In its sample, the clone carrying this T cell receptor beta chain was seen a few times. Its target is unknown. The data were obtained in a study of T cells in Graves' hyperthyroidism and ophthalmopathy. Study-wide results and limits: Researchers report that a 13 V-J model separated ophthalmopathy from stable hyperthyroidism.

TCR beta CDR3 regions were amplified from RNA. First-round RT-PCR targeting the TCR CDR3 was performed with the HTBI primer set. TCRdb itself ran the multiplex PCR reads through MiXCR, one entry per CDR3 protein. Seen here are around 270,000 distinct CDR3 sequences, roughly 19% observed once, and the top ten hold under 45%. Ophthalmopathy cases met thresholds of Clinical Activity Score at least 3, NOSPECS grade at least 4 and duration under 3 months. PBMCs were collected from a roughly 9.7 ml volume of fresh peripheral blood. The CDR3 is 13 residues long. V was clipped by 5 bases and J by 4 bases, with 12 bases between them. CDR1 is MNHNS, CDR2 SASEGT, per germline.

The V and J genes are TRBV6-1 and TRBJ2-7; possible D gene TRBD2, 5 bases. This sequence was found in a man in his forties or fifties with Graves' ophthalmopathy. Sequencing used blood. CDR3 sequence: CASSSGNNYEQYF. CDR3 bases: TGTGCCAGCAGTTCCGGGAATAATTACGAGCAGTACTTC.